This TCR beta chain was obtained from a study of blood T cell repertoires in COVID-19 (dated by TCRdb to the early 2020s). Context from the whole study: The collaborator samples originated in the United States, Italy and Spain and spanned the acute and convalescent phases of COVID-19. The prospective study material was composed of cDNA or gDNA derived from T cells, B-cell-depleted T cells, or PBMCs. The samples were drawn from two sources: the first 160 participants of the ongoing ImmuneRACE study, and fewer than 1,500 subjects contributed by 6 global collaborators. Subjects who had been exposed to COVID-19, were actively infected with it, or had recovered from it provided the deeply sampled blood TCRbeta repertoires that made up the dataset. Where available, HLA class I and class II types were taken from metadata supplied by the sample provider and were not determined by assay-based typing. Nearly every sample came with metadata listing a de-identified subject ID, COVID-19 status, age in years and sex. The repertoires were released in a freely available public database meant as a resource for research on the immune response to SARS-CoV-2. The investigation overall reported the following: How much clinical and demographic metadata was included differed by source and by participant, and the metadata was provided uncurated.

The collaborating institutions used their own protocols to collect whole blood in K2EDTA tubes. For TCRbeta analysis, collaborators shipped samples in one of three forms: frozen whole blood, isolated PBMCs, or DNA extracted from either of those sample types. CDR1 and CDR2 are drawn from the germline V gene: SGHTA, FQGNSA. Germline trimming: 7 bases from V, 0 bases from J; junction bases outside gene matches: 5. The CDR3 starts with the cysteine, ends with the phenylalanine, and has 15 residues. Of all the DNA, just the CDR3 is kept, 45 bases in frame from base 1. Note on this clone: There is no known antigen for this receptor. Base-call qualities are not available, and no considerably larger clone is one nucleotide away.

The immunoSEQ Assay, a bias-controlled multiplex PCR, was used to amplify TCRbeta CDR3 regions from genomic DNA. Per the authors' processing: The number of nucleated cells in each sample was estimated by amplification of reference gene primers within the assay. To quantify the absolute abundance of each unique TCRbeta CDR3 rearrangement, sequence reads were collapsed and filtered. For each sample, productive Simpson clonality was calculated by taking the square root of Simpson's diversity index across productive rearrangements. In its TCRdb copy, this immuneACCESS table keeps in-frame sequences only and misses some clones. Where compared with another copy, unresolved V genes explain less than half of these, and the others have no known cause. Clone size and the V and J calls come from that table; the DNA yielded D and trimming. Here the sample has 150,000 to 200,000 clones; over 60% occur a single time. The ten largest clonotypes hold roughly 28% of the sample.

The sample comprised peripheral blood. The chain couples TRBV7-2 to TRBJ2-1; the junction holds 8 bases that match TRBD2. This TCR came from a woman aged 70-85 years with acute or convalescent COVID-19. DNA sequence: TGTGCCAGCAAGAGCGGGAGCAGCTCCTACAATGAGCAGTTCTTC. This encodes CASKSGSSSYNEQFF.